This TCR beta chain appears in the sequencing data of a study of control samples from healthy donors and cancer patients. Only in-frame clones appear in the TCRdb table, and some are missing; sequencing was by immunoSEQ multiplex PCR. Of under 450,000 clones listed, 80% to 95% are singletons. Trimming stripped 4 bases from V and 4 bases from J, with 11 bases between. This CDR3 comprises 13 residues. Per the germline V gene, CDR1 is SGHAT and CDR2 is FQDESV (reference sequence). A single count supports this clone. This sequence originates from a man in his forties with head and neck cancer. V usage is TRBV11-1 and J usage is TRBJ2-7; maybe TRBD2 (6 bases). Sequenced material: PBMCs. CDR3 in DNA: TGTGCCAGCAGCTACGCCGCGGGGTACGAGCAGTACTTC. This translates into CASSYAAGYEQYF.